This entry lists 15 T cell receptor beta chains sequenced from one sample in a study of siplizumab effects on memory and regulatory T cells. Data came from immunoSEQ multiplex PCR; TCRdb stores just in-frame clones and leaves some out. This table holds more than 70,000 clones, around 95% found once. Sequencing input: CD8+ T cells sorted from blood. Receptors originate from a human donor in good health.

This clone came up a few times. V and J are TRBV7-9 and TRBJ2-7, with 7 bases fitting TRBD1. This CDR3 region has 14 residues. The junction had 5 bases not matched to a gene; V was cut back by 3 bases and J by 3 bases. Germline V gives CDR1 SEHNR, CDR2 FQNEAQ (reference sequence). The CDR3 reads CASSFRQGDYEQYF. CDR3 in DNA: TGTGCCAGCAGCTTCCGGCAGGGGGACTACGAGCAGTACTTC.

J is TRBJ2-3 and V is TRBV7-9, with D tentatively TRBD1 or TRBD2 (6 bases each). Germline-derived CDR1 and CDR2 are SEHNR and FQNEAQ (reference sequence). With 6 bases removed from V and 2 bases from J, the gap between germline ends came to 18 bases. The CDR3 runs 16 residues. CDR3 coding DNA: TGTGCCAGCAGGCCGTTCGGGGGCCTGAACACAGATACGCAGTATTTT. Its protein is CASRPFGGLNTDTQYF.

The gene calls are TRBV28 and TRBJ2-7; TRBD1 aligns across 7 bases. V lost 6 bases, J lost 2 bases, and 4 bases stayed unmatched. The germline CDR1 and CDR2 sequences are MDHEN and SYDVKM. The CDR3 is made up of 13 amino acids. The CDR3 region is CASRRQGPYEQYF. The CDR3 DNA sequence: TGTGCCAGCAGGCGACAGGGTCCCTACGAGCAGTACTTC. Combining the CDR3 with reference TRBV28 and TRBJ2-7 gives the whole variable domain DVKVTQSSRYLVKRTGEKVFLECVQDMDHENMFWYRQDPGLGLRLIYFSYDVKMKEKGDIPEGYSVSREKKERFSLILESASTNQTSMYLCASRRQGPYEQYFGPGTRLTVT.

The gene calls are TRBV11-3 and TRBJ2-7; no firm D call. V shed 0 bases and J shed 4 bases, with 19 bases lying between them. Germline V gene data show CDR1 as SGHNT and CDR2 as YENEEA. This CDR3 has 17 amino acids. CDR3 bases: TGTGCCAGCAGCTTAGATGAAACGAAACTGCCAAAATACGAGCAGTACTTC. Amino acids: CASSLDETKLPKYEQYF.

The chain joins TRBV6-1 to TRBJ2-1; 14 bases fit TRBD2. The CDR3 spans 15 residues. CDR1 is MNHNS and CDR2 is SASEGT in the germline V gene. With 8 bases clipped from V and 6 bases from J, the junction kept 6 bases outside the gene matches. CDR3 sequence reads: CASSGLAGVGNEQFF. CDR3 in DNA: TGTGCCAGCTCGGGACTAGCGGGAGTTGGCAATGAGCAGTTCTTC.

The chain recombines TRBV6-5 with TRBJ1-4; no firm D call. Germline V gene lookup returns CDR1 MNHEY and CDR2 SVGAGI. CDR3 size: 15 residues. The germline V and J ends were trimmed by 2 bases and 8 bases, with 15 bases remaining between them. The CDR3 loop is CASSYSQSAGEKLFF. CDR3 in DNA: TGTGCCAGCAGTTACAGCCAATCCGCGGGCGAAAAACTGTTTTTT.

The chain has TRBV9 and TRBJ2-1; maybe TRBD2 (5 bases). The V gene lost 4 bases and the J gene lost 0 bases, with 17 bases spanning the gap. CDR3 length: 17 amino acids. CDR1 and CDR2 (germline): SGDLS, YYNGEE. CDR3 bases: TGTGCCAGCAGCCAAGAACAGCGGTCGAGCTCCTACAATGAGCAGTTCTTC. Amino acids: CASSQEQRSSSYNEQFF.

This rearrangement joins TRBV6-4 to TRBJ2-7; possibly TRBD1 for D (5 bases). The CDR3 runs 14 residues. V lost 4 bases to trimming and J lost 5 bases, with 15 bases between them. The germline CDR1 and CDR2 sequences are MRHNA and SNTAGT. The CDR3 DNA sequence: TGTGCCAGCAGTGTCGCCCCAGGGTTGAACGAGCAGTACTTC. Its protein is CASSVAPGLNEQYF.

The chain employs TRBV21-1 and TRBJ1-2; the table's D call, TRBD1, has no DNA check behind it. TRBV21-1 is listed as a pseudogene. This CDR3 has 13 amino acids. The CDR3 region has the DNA TGTGCCAGCAGCACGTTTATCAGGTATGGCTACACCTTC. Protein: CASSTFIRYGYTF.

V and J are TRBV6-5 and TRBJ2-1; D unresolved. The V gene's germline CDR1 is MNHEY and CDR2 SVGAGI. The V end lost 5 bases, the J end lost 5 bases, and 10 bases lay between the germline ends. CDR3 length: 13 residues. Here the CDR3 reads CASSTDRDNEQFF. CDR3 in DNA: TGTGCCAGCAGTACTGATCGGGACAATGAGCAGTTCTTC.

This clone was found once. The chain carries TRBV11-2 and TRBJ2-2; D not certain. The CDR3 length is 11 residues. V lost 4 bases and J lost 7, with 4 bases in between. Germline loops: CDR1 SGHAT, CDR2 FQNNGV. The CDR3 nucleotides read TGTGCCAGCAGCTACGGCGGGGAGCTGTTTTTT. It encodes CASSYGGELFF.

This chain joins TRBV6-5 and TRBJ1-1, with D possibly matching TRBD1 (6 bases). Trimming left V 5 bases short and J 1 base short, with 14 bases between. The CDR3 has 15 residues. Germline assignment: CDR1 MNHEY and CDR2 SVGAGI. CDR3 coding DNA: TGTGCCAGCAGTCGCACCCCGGGACAGAACACTGAAGCTTTCTTT. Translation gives CASSRTPGQNTEAFF.

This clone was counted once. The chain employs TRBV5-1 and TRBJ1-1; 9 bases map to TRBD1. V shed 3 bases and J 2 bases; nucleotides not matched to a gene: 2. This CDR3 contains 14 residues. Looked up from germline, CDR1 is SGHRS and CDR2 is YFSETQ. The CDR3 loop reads CASSSTGGNTEAFF. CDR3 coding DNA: TGCGCCAGCAGCTCGACAGGGGGAAACACTGAAGCTTTCTTT.

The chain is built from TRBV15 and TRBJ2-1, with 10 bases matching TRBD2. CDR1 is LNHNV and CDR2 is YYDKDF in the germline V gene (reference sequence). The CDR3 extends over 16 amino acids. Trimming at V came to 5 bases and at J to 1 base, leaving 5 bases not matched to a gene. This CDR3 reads CATSESGRASYNEQFF. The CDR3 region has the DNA TGTGCCACCAGCGAGAGCGGGAGGGCGTCCTACAATGAGCAGTTCTTC.

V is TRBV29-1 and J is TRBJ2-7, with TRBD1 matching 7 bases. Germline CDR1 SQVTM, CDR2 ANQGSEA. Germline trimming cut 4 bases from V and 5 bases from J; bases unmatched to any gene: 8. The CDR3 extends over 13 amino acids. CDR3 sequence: CSVVGQKSHEQYF. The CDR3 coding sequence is TGCAGCGTTGTGGGACAGAAATCCCACGAGCAGTACTTC.